The T cell receptor (beta chain) described here comes from a study of radiation and T cells in renal cell carcinoma. Time point described: blood 2 weeks post-SBRT. Treatment: 15 Gy SBRT to primary tumor, nephrectomy 4 weeks later. Here immunoSEQ multiplex PCR was the method, and the copy in TCRdb shows in-frame clones only, minus some. The sample carries about 130,000 clones, around 80% recorded once. The CDR3 is 12 amino acids. The TCR originated in a man over 45 with renal cell carcinoma. The chain couples TRBV21-1 to TRBJ2-1; TRBD2, the table's D call, lacks a check against the DNA. TRBV21-1 is designated a pseudogene. The sequences come from blood, collected from a patient whose treatment included radiotherapy and nephrectomy. The CDR3 bases are TGTGCCAGCAGCAAAGCTCTAGCGGGAGAATTCTTC. This codes for CASSKALAGEFF.